The entry below gives a single TCR beta chain sequence along with its context. Its antigen is not known. This specimen belongs to a study of T cell responses to AZD1222 COVID-19 vaccine. This CDR3 has 13 residues. Trimming stripped 3 bases from V and 8 bases from J, with 13 bases between. Study observations and caveats: The peak T cell response came first, and repertoires were sampled only after it.

Only in-frame clones appear in the TCRdb table, and some are missing; sequencing was by immunoSEQ multiplex PCR. This table holds tens of thousands of clones, 80% to 90% found once. The source of this sequence is an adult in good health. The rearrangement links TRBV12-3 or TRBV12-4 to TRBJ1-2; D call uncertain. The sequences come from peripheral blood, collected on day 0 of AZD1222 vaccination. CDR3 nucleotide sequence: TGTGCCAGCAGTTTGCGGAGGGCTGACGGCTACACCTTC. Protein product: CASSLRRADGYTF.